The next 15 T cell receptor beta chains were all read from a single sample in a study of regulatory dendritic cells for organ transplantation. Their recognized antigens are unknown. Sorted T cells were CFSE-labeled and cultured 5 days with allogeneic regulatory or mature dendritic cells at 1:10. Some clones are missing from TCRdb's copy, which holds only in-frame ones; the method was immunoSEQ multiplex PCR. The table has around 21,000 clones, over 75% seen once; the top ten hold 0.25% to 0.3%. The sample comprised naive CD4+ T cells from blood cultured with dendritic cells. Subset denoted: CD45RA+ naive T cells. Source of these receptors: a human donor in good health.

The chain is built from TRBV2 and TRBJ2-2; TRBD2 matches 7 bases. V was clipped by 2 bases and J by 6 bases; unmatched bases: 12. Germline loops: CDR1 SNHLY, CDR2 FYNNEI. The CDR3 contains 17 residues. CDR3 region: CASSEPPSGEASGELFF. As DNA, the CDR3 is TGTGCCAGCAGTGAACCACCTAGCGGAGAGGCGTCCGGGGAGCTGTTTTTT.

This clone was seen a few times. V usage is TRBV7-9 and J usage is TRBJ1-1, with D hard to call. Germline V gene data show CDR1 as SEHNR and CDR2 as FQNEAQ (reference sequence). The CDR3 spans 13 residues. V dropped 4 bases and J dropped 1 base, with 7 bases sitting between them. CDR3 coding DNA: TGTGCCAGCAGCTGGGAGGGGAACACTGAAGCTTTCTTT. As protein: CASSWEGNTEAFF. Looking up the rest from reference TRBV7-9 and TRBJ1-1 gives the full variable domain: DTGVSQNPRHKITKRGQNVTFRCDPISEHNRLYWYRQTLGQGPEFLTYFQNEAQLEKSRLLSDRFSAERPKGSFSTLEIQRTEQGDSAMYLCASSWEGNTEAFFGQGTRLTVV.

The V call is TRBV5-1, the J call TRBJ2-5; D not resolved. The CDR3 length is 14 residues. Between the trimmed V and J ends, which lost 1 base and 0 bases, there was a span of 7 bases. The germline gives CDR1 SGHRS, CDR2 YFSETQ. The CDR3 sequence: CASSLMRDQETQYF. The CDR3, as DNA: TGCGCCAGCAGCTTGATGCGAGACCAAGAGACCCAGTACTTC.

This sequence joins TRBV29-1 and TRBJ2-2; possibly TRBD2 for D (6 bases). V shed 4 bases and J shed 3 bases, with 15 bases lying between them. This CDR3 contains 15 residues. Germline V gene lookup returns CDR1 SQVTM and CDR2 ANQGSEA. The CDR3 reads CSVGWRERDTGELFF. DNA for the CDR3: TGCAGCGTTGGGTGGAGGGAACGGGACACCGGGGAGCTGTTTTTT.

CDR3 in DNA: TGTGCCAGCAGCTCCACTGTACGGGGCATCGGGGAGCTGTTTTTT. As protein: CASSSTVRGIGELFF. The chain has TRBV9 and TRBJ2-2; D tentatively reads TRBD1 or TRBD2 (5 bases each). There are 15 residues in the CDR3. The germline V gene has CDR1 SGDLS and CDR2 YYNGEE. The ends were cut back, 4 bases at V and 7 bases at J, with 17 bases in the middle.

The CDR3 region is CASSPLSSQGGYTF. DNA of the CDR3: TGTGCCAGCAGTCCTTTAAGTAGTCAGGGTGGCTACACCTTC. The chain recombines TRBV2 with TRBJ1-2; D is possibly TRBD1 (5 bases). The CDR3 is 14 amino acids. The ends were cut back, 5 bases at V and 7 bases at J, with 17 bases in the middle. CDR1 SNHLY and CDR2 FYNNEI come from the germline V gene. Combining the CDR3 with reference TRBV2 and TRBJ1-2 gives the whole variable domain EPEVTQTPSHQVTQMGQEVILRCVPISNHLYFYWYRQILGQKVEFLVSFYNNEISEKSEIFDDQFSVERPDGSNFTLKIRSTKLEDSAMYFCASSPLSSQGGYTFGSGTRLTVV.

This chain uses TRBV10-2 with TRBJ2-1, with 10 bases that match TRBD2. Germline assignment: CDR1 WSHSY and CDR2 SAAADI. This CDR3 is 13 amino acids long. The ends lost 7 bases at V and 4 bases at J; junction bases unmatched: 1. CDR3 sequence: CASMTSGYNEQFF. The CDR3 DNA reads TGCGCCAGCATGACTAGCGGGTACAATGAGCAGTTCTTC.

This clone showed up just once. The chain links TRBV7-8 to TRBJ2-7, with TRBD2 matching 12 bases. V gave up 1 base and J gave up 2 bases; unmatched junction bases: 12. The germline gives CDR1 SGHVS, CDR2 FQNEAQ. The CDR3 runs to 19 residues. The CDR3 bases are TGTGCCAGCAGCTTAGTCGAGACTAGCGGGGGCCCCCTAGCCTACGAGCAGTACTTC. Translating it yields CASSLVETSGGPLAYEQYF.

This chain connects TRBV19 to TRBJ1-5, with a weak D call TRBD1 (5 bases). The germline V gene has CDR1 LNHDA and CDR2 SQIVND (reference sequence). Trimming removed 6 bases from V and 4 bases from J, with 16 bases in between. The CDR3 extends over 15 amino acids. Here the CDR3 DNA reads TGTGCCAGTAGCCCTCGGGACGGAATAAATCAGCCCCAGCATTTT. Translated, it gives CASSPRDGINQPQHF.

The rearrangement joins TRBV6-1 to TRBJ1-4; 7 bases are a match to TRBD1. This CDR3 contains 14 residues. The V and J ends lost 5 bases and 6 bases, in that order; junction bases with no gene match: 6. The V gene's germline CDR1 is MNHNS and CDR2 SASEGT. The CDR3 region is CASSSETGYEKLFF. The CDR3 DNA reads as TGTGCCAGCAGTTCGGAGACAGGGTATGAAAAACTGTTTTTT.

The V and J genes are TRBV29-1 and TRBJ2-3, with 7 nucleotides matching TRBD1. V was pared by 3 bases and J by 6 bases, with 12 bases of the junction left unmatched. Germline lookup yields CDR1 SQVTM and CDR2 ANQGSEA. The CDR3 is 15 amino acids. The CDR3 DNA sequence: TGCAGCGTTGAGGGGACAGACCGGGTAACGGATACGCAGTATTTT. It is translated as CSVEGTDRVTDTQYF.

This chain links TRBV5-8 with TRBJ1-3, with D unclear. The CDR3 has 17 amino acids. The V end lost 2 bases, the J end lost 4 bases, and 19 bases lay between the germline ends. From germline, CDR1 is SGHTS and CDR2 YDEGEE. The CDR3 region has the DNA TGTGCCAGCAGCTTTATGAACGGAGCCCGATCGGGAAACACCATATATTTT. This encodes CASSFMNGARSGNTIYF.

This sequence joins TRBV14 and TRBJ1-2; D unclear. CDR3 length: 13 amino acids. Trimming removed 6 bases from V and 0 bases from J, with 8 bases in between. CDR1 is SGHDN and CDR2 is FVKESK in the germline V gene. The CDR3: CASSYSPNYGYTF. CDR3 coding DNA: TGTGCCAGCAGTTACTCCCCTAACTATGGCTACACCTTC.

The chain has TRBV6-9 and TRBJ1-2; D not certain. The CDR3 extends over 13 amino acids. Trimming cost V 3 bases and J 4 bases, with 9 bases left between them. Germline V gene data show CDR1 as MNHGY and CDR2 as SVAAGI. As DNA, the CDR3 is TGTGCCAGCAGTTACTCAGTATCCTATGGCTACACCTTC. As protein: CASSYSVSYGYTF.

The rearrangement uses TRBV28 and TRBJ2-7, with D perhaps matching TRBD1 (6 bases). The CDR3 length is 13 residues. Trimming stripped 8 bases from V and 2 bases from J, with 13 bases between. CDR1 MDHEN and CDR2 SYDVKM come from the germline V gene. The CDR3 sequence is CASAQDSPYEQYF. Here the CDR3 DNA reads TGTGCCAGCGCCCAGGACAGCCCCTACGAGCAGTACTTC. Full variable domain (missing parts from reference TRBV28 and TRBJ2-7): DVKVTQSSRYLVKRTGEKVFLECVQDMDHENMFWYRQDPGLGLRLIYFSYDVKMKEKGDIPEGYSVSREKKERFSLILESASTNQTSMYLCASAQDSPYEQYFGPGTRLTVT.